These 22 T cell receptor beta chains were all obtained from the same sample, sequenced in a study of blood T cell repertoires in COVID-19. Profiled with immunoSEQ multiplex PCR; TCRdb holds only in-frame clones, not every one. Counted here are 250,000 to 350,000 clones, more than 75% occurring once; the ten biggest clones make up roughly 2%. Specimen: PBMCs or T cells enriched from blood (not recorded which). These receptors were taken from a woman aged 55-70 years in a cohort exposed to, infected with or recovered from COVID-19 (not recorded which).

The gene calls are TRBV24-1 and TRBJ2-5; TRBD2 aligns across 9 bases. The CDR3 covers 15 residues. Germline V lookup: CDR1 KGHDR, CDR2 SFDVKD. V lost 5 bases to trimming and J lost 4 bases; unmatched junction nucleotides: 7. DNA for the CDR3: TGTGCCACCAGTGGGGCTAGCGGGGTGGTAGAGACCCAGTACTTC. Amino acid sequence: CATSGASGVVETQYF.

CDR3 loop: CASSLAGHLNSPLHF. As DNA, the CDR3 is TGTGCCAGCAGCTTAGCGGGACATCTCAATTCACCCCTCCACTTT. This chain uses TRBV7-2 with TRBJ1-6; maybe TRBD1 (6 bases). The germline V gene encodes CDR1 SGHTA and CDR2 FQGNSA. V was shortened by 0 bases and J by 7 bases, with 10 bases between the two germline ends. The CDR3 runs 15 residues. Combining the CDR3 with reference TRBV7-2 and TRBJ1-6 gives the whole variable domain GAGVSQSPSNKVTEKGKDVELRCDPISGHTALYWYRQSLGQGLEFLIYFQGNSAPDKSGLPSDRFSAERTGGSVSTLTIQRTQQEDSAVYLCASSLAGHLNSPLHFGNGTRLTVT.

The chain carries TRBV28 and TRBJ2-5; tentatively, D is TRBD1 (6 bases). From germline, CDR1 is MDHEN and CDR2 SYDVKM. This CDR3 region has 13 residues. The V end was cut by 7 bases, the J end by 0 bases, with 9 bases between. CDR3 protein: CASTRGNQETQYF. In DNA, the CDR3 is TGTGCCAGCACGAGGGGGAACCAAGAGACCCAGTACTTC.

This rearrangement joins TRBV24-1 to TRBJ2-2; maybe TRBD2 (6 bases). Germline loops: CDR1 KGHDR, CDR2 SFDVKD. V shed 8 bases and J shed 0 bases, with 12 bases lying between them. This CDR3 is 15 amino acids long. CDR3 loop: CATTNAGSNTGELFF. The CDR3, as DNA: TGTGCCACCACCAACGCGGGATCGAACACCGGGGAGCTGTTTTTT.

This rearrangement joins TRBV18 to TRBJ2-7, with 13 bases that match TRBD2. Germline CDR1 KGHSH, CDR2 LQKENI. The V segment lost 2 bases and the J segment 5 bases; nucleotides outside the gene matches: 9. The CDR3 is made up of 17 amino acids. DNA for the CDR3: TGTGCCAGCTCACCAATGCCCGGGACTAGCGGGATCGACGAGCAGTACTTC. This translates into CASSPMPGTSGIDEQYF.

The chain combines TRBV19 with TRBJ1-2; D may be TRBD1 (6 bases). With 2 bases removed from V and 0 bases from J, the gap between germline ends came to 10 bases. The germline CDR1 and CDR2 sequences are LNHDA and SQIVND (reference sequence). The CDR3 totals 15 residues. CDR3 nucleotide sequence: TGTGCCAGTAGTATATCGGGGACATCTAACTATGGCTACACCTTC. Amino acid sequence: CASSISGTSNYGYTF.

The chain is built from TRBV2 and TRBJ2-2; D may be TRBD1 (5 bases). CDR1 is SNHLY and CDR2 is FYNNEI in the germline V gene. With 4 bases removed from V and 1 base from J, the gap between germline ends came to 10 bases. This CDR3 spans 15 amino acids. The chain's CDR3 is CASSAGHMNTGELFF. DNA of the CDR3: TGTGCCAGCAGTGCTGGACACATGAACACCGGGGAGCTGTTTTTT.

The chain couples TRBV5-4 to TRBJ1-4; 7 bases are a match to TRBD1. With 4 bases clipped from V and 5 bases from J, the junction kept 5 bases outside the gene matches. From germline, CDR1 is SGHNT and CDR2 YYREEE (reference sequence). The CDR3 has 14 residues. CDR3 nucleotide sequence: TGTGCCAGCAGCACCGGGACAGAGAATGAAAAACTGTTTTTT. Translated: CASSTGTENEKLFF.

The chain has TRBV2 and TRBJ1-2; maybe TRBD1 (5 bases). CDR1 SNHLY and CDR2 FYNNEI come from the germline V gene. CDR3 size: 11 residues. V was cut by 4 bases and J by 7 bases, with 7 bases left in between. The DNA of the CDR3 is TGTGCCAGCAGTGGGGACTTTGGCTACACCTTC. Its protein is CASSGDFGYTF.

This clone was seen once. The chain employs TRBV19 and TRBJ2-3; 12 bases agree with TRBD1. The CDR3 totals 18 residues. Germline CDR1 LNHDA, CDR2 SQIVND (reference sequence). The junction had 13 bases not matched to a gene; V was cut back by 6 bases and J by 3 bases. The CDR3 spells CASRPGTGGAGLTDTQYF. In DNA, the CDR3 is TGTGCCAGTAGGCCCGGGACAGGGGGCGCGGGATTGACAGATACGCAGTATTTT.

The chain is built from TRBV4-3 and TRBJ1-6; D is uncertain. In germline, CDR1 is LGHNA, CDR2 YSLEER. V was trimmed by 0 bases and J by 0 bases, leaving 9 bases between them. The CDR3 has 17 residues. The CDR3 nucleotides are TGCGCCAGCAGCCAAGAGAGGGAACACTCCTATAATTCACCCCTCCACTTT. This translates into CASSQEREHSYNSPLHF.

V and J are TRBV9 and TRBJ1-4; possibly TRBD1 for D (6 bases). Per the germline V gene, CDR1 is SGDLS and CDR2 is YYNGEE. This CDR3 comprises 15 residues. V shed 4 bases and J shed 3 bases, with 13 bases lying between them. CDR3 loop: CASSLSGASNEKLFF. CDR3 nucleotides: TGTGCCAGCAGCCTATCAGGGGCATCTAATGAAAAACTGTTTTTT.

This chain links TRBV28 with TRBJ2-7, with 7 bases matching TRBD2. Germline values: CDR1 MDHEN, CDR2 SYDVKM. The CDR3 runs 11 residues. After removal of 5 bases from V and 11 bases from J, the junction contained 6 bases not matched to a gene. The DNA for the CDR3 is TGTGCCAGCAGTGCTTTCCGGGAGGAGTACTTC. Protein product: CASSAFREEYF.

This chain joins TRBV2 and TRBJ1-5, with TRBD1 matching over 7 bases. Looked up from germline, CDR1 is SNHLY and CDR2 is FYNNEI. V was clipped by 4 bases and J by 8 bases; unmatched bases: 8. This CDR3 spans 14 amino acids. The CDR3 sequence is CASSGQGGWEPQHF. CDR3 DNA: TGTGCCAGCAGTGGCCAGGGGGGCTGGGAGCCCCAGCATTTT.

The rearrangement uses TRBV9 and TRBJ2-7; 7 positions match TRBD1. The germline V gene encodes CDR1 SGDLS and CDR2 YYNGEE. This CDR3 has 14 residues. V lost 4 bases and J lost 0; bases outside the gene matches: 4. The CDR3 bases are TGTGCCAGCAGCCCTACAGGGGACTCCTACGAGCAGTACTTC. Its translation: CASSPTGDSYEQYF.

The chain is built from TRBV5-1 and TRBJ2-7; possibly TRBD2 for D (6 bases). This CDR3 comprises 14 residues. Trimming removed 2 bases at V and 5 bases at J, with 14 bases between. Germline-derived CDR1 and CDR2 are SGHRS and YFSETQ. The CDR3: CASSFGGGGDEQYF. CDR3 coding DNA: TGCGCCAGCAGCTTTGGGGGAGGAGGCGACGAGCAGTACTTC. Based on the CDR3 plus reference TRBV5-1 and TRBJ2-7, the full variable domain is KAGVTQTPRYLIKTRGQQVTLSCSPISGHRSVSWYQQTPGQGLQFLFEYFSETQRNKGNFPGRFSGRQFSNSRSEMNVSTLELGDSALYLCASSFGGGGDEQYFGPGTRLTVT.

This clone showed up just a few times. The chain couples TRBV5-1 to TRBJ2-3, with a possible D match to TRBD1 (5 bases). V lost 4 bases, J lost 0 bases, and 9 bases lay in between. The germline CDR1 and CDR2 sequences are SGHRS and YFSETQ. CDR3 length equals 14 residues. The CDR3 loop reads CASSSQGSTDTQYF. The CDR3 region has the DNA TGCGCCAGCAGCAGCCAGGGTAGCACAGATACGCAGTATTTT.

The rearrangement joins TRBV6-6 to TRBJ2-5; weak D call: TRBD1 (6 bases). V was clipped by 6 bases and J by 2 bases, with 16 bases between them. The CDR3 loop spans 15 amino acids. CDR1 and CDR2 (germline): MNHNY, SVGAGI (reference sequence). Here the CDR3 DNA reads TGTGCCAGCAGGCGACTCGGGACACCTCAAGAGACCCAGTACTTC. Translated: CASRRLGTPQETQYF.

This chain links TRBV27 with TRBJ2-2, with TRBD2 as a possible D gene (6 bases). The CDR3 has 14 amino acids. CDR1 is MNHEY and CDR2 is SMNVEV in the germline V gene (reference sequence). V lost 3 bases and J 5 bases, leaving 10 bases between the germline ends. CDR3 bases: TGTGCCAGCAGTTTGGGGGGAGTAACCGGGGAGCTGTTTTTT. Translation gives CASSLGGVTGELFF.

This chain links TRBV18 with TRBJ2-7; tentative D call: TRBD1 (6 bases). The germline V and J ends were trimmed by 0 bases and 5 bases, with 14 bases remaining between them. CDR3 length equals 15 residues. The V gene's germline CDR1 is KGHSH and CDR2 LQKENI. The DNA of the CDR3 is TGTGCCAGCTCACCACCGGCACAGGGCGTGAACGAGCAGTACTTC. Amino acid sequence: CASSPPAQGVNEQYF. The full variable domain, its missing parts supplied by reference TRBV18 and TRBJ2-7, is NAGVMQNPRHLVRRRGQEARLRCSPMKGHSHVYWYRQLPEEGLKFMVYLQKENIIDESGMPKERFSAEFPKEGPSILRIQQVVRGDSAAYFCASSPPAQGVNEQYFGPGTRLTVT.

The count of this clone is one. The chain recombines TRBV18 with TRBJ2-7; 8 bases are shared with TRBD1. The length of the CDR3 is 13 residues. The V gene's germline CDR1 is KGHSH and CDR2 LQKENI. J gave up 5 bases and V 4 bases, and 4 bases lay outside the gene matches. The CDR3 sequence is CASSRGQGDEQYF. CDR3 sequence (DNA): TGTGCCAGCTCACGTGGACAGGGAGACGAGCAGTACTTC. The full variable domain, its missing parts supplied by reference TRBV18 and TRBJ2-7, is NAGVMQNPRHLVRRRGQEARLRCSPMKGHSHVYWYRQLPEEGLKFMVYLQKENIIDESGMPKERFSAEFPKEGPSILRIQQVVRGDSAAYFCASSRGQGDEQYFGPGTRLTVT.

The chain recombines TRBV11-2 with TRBJ2-1; no reliable D call. CDR1 SGHAT and CDR2 FQNNGV come from the germline V gene. Trimming removed 0 bases at V and 7 bases at J, with 7 bases between. The length of the CDR3 is 13 residues. The CDR3 is CASSLDWANEQFF. Written as DNA, the CDR3 is TGTGCCAGCAGCTTAGATTGGGCTAATGAGCAGTTCTTC.